This TCR beta chain was sequenced in a study of blood T cell repertoires in COVID-19. Study-wide context: Acute-phase and convalescent COVID-19 samples originated in the United States, Italy and Spain. In each case, the material was cDNA or gDNA derived from T cells, B-cell-depleted T cells, or PBMCs.

Here immunoSEQ multiplex PCR was the method, and the copy in TCRdb shows in-frame clones only, minus some. The sample has approximately 100,000 clones, around four fifths seen once; the top ten hold 8.5% to 12%. After removal of 0 bases from V and 0 bases from J, the junction contained 6 bases not matched to a gene. The germline CDR1 and CDR2 sequences are SGHNT and YYREEE (reference sequence). This CDR3 region has 18 residues. Sequencing was done on a sample of peripheral blood. The source is a man in his 70s with acute or convalescent COVID-19. The chain couples TRBV5-4 to TRBJ2-6; 7 positions agree with TRBD2. The CDR3 here is CASSLAPGRASGANVLTF. CDR3 DNA sequence: TGTGCCAGCAGCTTGGCCCCGGGGAGGGCCTCTGGGGCCAACGTCCTGACTTTC. The full variable domain, its missing parts supplied by reference TRBV5-4 and TRBJ2-6, is ETGVTQSPTHLIKTRGQQVTLRCSSQSGHNTVSWYQQALGQGPQFIFQYYREEENGRGNFPPRFSGLQFPNYSSELNVNALELDDSALYLCASSLAPGRASGANVLTFGAGSRLTVL.